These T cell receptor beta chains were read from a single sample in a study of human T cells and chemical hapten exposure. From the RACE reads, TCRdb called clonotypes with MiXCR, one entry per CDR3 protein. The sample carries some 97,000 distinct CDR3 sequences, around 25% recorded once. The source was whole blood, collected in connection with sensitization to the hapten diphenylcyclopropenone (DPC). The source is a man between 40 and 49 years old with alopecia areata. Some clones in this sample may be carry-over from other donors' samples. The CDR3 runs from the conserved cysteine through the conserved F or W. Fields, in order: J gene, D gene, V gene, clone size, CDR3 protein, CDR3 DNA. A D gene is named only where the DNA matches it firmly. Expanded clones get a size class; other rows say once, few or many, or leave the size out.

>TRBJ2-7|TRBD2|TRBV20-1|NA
CSARALADYEQYF
TGCAGTGCTAGAGCACTAGCGGATTACGAGCAGTACTTC
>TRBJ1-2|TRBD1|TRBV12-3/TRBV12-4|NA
CASSLKTGGSYGYTF
TGTGCCAGCAGTTTAAAGACAGGGGGCAGTTATGGCTACACCTTC
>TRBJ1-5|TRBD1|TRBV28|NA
CASKGTGNGNQPQHF
TGTGCCAGCAAAGGGACAGGTAATGGAAATCAGCCCCAGCATTTT
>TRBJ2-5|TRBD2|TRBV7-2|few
CASSLEGGLAGGSETQYF
TGTGCCAGCAGCTTAGAGGGGGGACTAGCGGGAGGGAGTGAGACCCAGTACTTC
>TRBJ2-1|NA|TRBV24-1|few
CATSAGYNEQFF
TGTGCCACCAGTGCGGGCTACAATGAGCAGTTCTTC
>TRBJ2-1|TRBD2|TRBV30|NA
CAWNRLAGGHNEQFF
TGTGCCTGGAATAGACTAGCGGGAGGACACAATGAGCAGTTCTTC
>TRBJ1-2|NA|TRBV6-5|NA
CASSSSVYGYTF
TGTGCCAGCAGTTCCAGCGTCTATGGCTACACCTTC
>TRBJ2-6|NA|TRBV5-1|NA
CASTQGLLTGANVLTF
TGCGCCAGCACTCAGGGCCTTTTGACTGGGGCCAACGTCCTGACTTTC
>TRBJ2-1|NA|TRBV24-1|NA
CATSDLGNPRTEQFF
TGTGCCACCAGTGATTTAGGAAACCCCCGAACAGAGCAGTTCTTC
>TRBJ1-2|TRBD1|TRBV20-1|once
CSARDQARQGAGGYTF
TGCAGTGCTAGAGATCAAGCTCGGCAGGGGGCGGGAGGCTACACCTTC